A selection of T cell receptor beta chains follows, all from one sample in a study of shared T cell receptors in the human thymus. Profiled with immunoSEQ multiplex PCR; TCRdb holds only in-frame clones, not every one. This sample has roughly 710,000 clones, with approximately 85% found just once. This sample also belongs to another study, concerning human thymus T cells.

The material sequenced was thymocytes. The source is a girl under two years old with a congenital heart defect. The conserved cysteine and the conserved F or W are not part of the CDR3 here. The size field is filled for only some rows; it gives once, few, many or a size class.

size | J | V | CDR3
. | TRBJ2-5 | TRBV28 | ASSLSREDGKETQY
. | TRBJ1-1 | TRBV2 | ASSKDRGGLLNTEAF
few | TRBJ1-1 | TRBV20-1 | SASGGEAF
. | TRBJ2-1 | TRBV20-1 | SLNEQF
. | TRBJ1-4 | TRBV6-1 | ASSEAAGDNEKLF
. | TRBJ2-7 | TRBV13 | ASSSRTVGYEQY
. | TRBJ1-2 | TRBV6-1 | ASTPQNTHYGYT
. | TRBJ1-2 | TRBV29-1 | SVGDSPNYGYT
once | TRBJ1-2 | TRBV6-1 | ASTPGSRYYGYT
. | TRBJ1-1 | TRBV4-1 | ASSQTGTAFYTEAF
. | TRBJ1-5 | TRBV6-1 | ASSEDIRNQPQH
. | TRBJ2-7 | TRBV5-1 | ASSPGLAGLEEQY
few | TRBJ2-6 | TRBV10-2 | ASSESWRLGSGANVLT
. | TRBJ2-7 | TRBV4-3 | ASSQDLLGRNRLSYEQY
. | TRBJ2-7 | TRBV19 | ASEEGQGDGEQY
. | TRBJ1-1 | TRBV5-1 | ASSGADDRNTEAF
. | TRBJ2-7 | TRBV5-1 | ASSLIWAASVTYEQY
. | TRBJ2-3 | TRBV18 | ASSPSWASTDTQY
once | TRBJ1-1 | TRBV2 | ASRGHNPNTEAF
few | TRBJ2-3 | TRBV5-1 | ASSFTSVLTDTQY
. | TRBJ2-7 | TRBV6-5 | ASSEDRGTYEQY
. | TRBJ1-5 | TRBV7-2 | ASSMPGNNQPQH